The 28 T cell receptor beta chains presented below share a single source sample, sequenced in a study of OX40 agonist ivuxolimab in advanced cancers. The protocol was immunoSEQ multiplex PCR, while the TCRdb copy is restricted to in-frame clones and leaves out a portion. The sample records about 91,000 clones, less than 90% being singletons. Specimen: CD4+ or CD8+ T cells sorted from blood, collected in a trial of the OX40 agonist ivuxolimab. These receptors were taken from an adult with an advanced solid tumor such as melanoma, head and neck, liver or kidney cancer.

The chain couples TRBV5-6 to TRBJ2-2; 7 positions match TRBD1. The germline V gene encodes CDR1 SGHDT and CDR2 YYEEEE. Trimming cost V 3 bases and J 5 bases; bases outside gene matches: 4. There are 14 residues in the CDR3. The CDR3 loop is CASSWGQQTGELFF. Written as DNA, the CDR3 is TGTGCCAGCAGCTGGGGACAGCAGACCGGGGAGCTGTTTTTT.

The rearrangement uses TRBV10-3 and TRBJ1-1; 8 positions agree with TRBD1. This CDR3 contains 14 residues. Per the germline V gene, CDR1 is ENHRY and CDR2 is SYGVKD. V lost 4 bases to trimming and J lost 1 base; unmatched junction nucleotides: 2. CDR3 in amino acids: CAISGQGKNTEAFF. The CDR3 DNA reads TGTGCCATCAGTGGACAGGGGAAGAACACTGAAGCTTTCTTT.

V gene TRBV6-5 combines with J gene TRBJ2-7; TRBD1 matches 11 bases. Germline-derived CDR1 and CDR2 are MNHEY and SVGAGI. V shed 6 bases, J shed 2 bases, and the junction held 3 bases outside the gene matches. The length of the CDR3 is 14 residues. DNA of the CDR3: TGTGCCAGCAGGCCGGGACAGGGGGCCTACGAGCAGTACTTC. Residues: CASRPGQGAYEQYF.

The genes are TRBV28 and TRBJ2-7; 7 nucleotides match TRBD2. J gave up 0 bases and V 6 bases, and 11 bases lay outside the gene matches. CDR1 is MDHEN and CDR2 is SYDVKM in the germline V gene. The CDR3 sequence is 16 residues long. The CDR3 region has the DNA TGTGCCAGCAGGCGACCTGGAGGGGAGGGCTCCTACGAGCAGTACGTC. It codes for CASRRPGGEGSYEQYV.

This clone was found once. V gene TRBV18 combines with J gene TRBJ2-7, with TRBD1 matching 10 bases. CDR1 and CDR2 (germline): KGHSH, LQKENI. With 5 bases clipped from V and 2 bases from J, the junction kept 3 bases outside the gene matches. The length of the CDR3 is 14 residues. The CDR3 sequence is CASSSGTGAYEQYF. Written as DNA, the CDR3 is TGTGCCAGCTCATCCGGGACAGGGGCCTACGAGCAGTACTTC.

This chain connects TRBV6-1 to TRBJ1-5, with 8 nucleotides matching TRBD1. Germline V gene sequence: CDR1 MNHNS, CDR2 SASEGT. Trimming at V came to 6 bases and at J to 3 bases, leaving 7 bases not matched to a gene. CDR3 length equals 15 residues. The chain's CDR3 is CASRTTGEYNQPQHF. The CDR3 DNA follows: TGTGCCAGCAGAACGACAGGGGAATACAATCAGCCCCAGCATTTT.

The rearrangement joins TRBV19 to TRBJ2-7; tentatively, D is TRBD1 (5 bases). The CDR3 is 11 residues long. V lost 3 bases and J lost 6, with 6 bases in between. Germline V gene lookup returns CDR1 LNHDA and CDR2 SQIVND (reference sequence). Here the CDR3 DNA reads TGTGCCAGTAGTATTGGGGCCGAGCAGTACTTC. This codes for CASSIGAEQYF.

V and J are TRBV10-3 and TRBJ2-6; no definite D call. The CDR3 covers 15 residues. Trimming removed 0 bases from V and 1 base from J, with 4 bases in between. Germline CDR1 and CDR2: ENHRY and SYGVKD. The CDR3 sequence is CAISESGSGANVLTF. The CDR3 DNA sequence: TGTGCCATCAGTGAGTCGGGATCTGGGGCCAACGTCCTGACTTTC.

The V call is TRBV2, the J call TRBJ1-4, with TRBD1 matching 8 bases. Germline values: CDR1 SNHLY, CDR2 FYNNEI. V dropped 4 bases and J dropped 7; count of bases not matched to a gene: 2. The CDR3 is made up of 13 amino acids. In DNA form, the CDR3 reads TGTGCCAGCAGTGCACAGGGGGGTGAAAAACTGTTTTTT. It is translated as CASSAQGGEKLFF.

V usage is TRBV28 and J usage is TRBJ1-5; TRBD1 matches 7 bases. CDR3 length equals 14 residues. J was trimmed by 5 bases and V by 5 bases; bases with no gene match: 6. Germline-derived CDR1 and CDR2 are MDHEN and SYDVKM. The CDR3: CASSADRVDQPQHF. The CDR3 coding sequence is TGTGCCAGCAGTGCCGACAGGGTCGATCAGCCCCAGCATTTT.

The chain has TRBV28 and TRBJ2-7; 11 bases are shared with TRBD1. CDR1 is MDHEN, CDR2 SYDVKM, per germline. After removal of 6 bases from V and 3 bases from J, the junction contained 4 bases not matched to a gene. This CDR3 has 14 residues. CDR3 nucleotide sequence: TGTGCCAGCAGGCCGGGACAGGGGGGCTACGAGCAGTACGTC. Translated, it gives CASRPGQGGYEQYV.

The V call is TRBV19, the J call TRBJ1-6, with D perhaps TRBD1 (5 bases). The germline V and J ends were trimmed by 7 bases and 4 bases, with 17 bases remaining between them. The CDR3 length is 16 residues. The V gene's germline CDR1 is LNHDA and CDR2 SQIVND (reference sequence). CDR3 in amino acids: CASKPAGPTYNSPLHF. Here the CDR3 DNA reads TGTGCCAGTAAACCCGCGGGACCGACGTATAATTCACCCCTCCACTTT.

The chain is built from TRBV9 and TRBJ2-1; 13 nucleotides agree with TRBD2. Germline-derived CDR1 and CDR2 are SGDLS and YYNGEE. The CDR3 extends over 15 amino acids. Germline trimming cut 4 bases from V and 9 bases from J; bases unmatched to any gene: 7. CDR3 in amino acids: CASSYGLAGDLEQFF. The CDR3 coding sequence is TGTGCCAGCAGCTACGGACTAGCGGGGGATCTTGAGCAGTTCTTC.

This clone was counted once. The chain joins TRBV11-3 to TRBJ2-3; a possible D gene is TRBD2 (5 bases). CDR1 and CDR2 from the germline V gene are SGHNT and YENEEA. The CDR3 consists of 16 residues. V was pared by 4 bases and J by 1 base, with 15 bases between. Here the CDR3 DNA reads TGTGCCAGCAGCTCCCGGACTGGTTCTGGCACAGATACGCAGTATTTT. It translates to CASSSRTGSGTDTQYF.

The CDR3 sequence: CASSEGLAGATGELFF. The CDR3 region has the DNA TGTGCCAGCAGCGAGGGACTAGCGGGGGCCACCGGGGAGCTGTTTTTT. V gene TRBV9 combines with J gene TRBJ2-2, with TRBD2 matching 14 bases. The CDR3 spans 16 residues. The germline gives CDR1 SGDLS, CDR2 YYNGEE. V was clipped by 3 bases and J by 4 bases; unmatched bases: 2. The full variable domain, rest sourced from reference TRBV9 and TRBJ2-2, is DSGVTQTPKHLITATGQRVTLRCSPRSGDLSVYWYQQSLDQGLQFLIQYYNGEERAKGNILERFSAQQFPDLHSELNLSSLELGDSALYFCASSEGLAGATGELFFGEGSRLTVL.

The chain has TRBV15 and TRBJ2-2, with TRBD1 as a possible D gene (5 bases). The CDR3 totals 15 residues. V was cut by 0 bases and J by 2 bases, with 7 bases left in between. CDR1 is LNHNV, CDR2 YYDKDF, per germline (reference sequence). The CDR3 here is CATSRDQGNTGELFF. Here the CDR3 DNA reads TGTGCCACCAGCAGAGATCAGGGAAACACCGGGGAGCTGTTTTTT.

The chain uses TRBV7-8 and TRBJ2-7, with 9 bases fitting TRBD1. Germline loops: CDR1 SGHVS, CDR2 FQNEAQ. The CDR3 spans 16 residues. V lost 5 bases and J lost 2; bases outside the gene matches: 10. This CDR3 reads CASSGTGTGNTYEQYV. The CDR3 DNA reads TGTGCCAGCAGCGGGACCGGGACAGGGAACACCTACGAGCAGTACGTC.

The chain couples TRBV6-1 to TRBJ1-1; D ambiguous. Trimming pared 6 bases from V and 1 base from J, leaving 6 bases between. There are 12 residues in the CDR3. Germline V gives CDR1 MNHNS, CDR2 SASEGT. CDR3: CASRRQNTEAFF. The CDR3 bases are TGTGCCAGCAGGCGTCAGAACACTGAAGCTTTCTTT.

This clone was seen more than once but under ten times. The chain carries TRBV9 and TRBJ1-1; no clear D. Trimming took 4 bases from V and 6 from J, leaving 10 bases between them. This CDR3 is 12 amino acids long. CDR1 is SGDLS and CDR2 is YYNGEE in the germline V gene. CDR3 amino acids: CASSHGVSEAFF. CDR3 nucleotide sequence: TGTGCCAGCAGCCACGGGGTATCTGAAGCTTTCTTT.

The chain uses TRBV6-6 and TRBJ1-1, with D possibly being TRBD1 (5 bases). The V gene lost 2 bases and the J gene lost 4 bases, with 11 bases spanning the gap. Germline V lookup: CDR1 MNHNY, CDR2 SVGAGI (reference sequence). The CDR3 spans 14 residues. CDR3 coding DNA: TGTGCCAGCAGTTACCCGGACGGGGGCACTGAAGCTTTCTTT. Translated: CASSYPDGGTEAFF.

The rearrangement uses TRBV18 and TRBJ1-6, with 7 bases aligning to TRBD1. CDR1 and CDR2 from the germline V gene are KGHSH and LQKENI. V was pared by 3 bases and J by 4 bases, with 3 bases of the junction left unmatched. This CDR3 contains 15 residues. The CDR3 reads CASSPPGQYNSPLHF. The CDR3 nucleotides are TGTGCCAGCTCACCTCCGGGACAGTATAATTCACCCCTCCACTTT.

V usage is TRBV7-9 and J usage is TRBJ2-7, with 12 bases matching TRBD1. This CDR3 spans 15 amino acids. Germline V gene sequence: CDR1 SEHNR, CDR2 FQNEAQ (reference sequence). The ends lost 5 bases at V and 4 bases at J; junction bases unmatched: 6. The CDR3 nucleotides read TGTGCCAGCAGCATAGGGACAGGGGGCCGTTACGAGCAGTACTTC. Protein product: CASSIGTGGRYEQYF.

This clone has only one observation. CDR3 loop: CASSLAERNTEAFF. CDR3 sequence (DNA): TGCGCCAGCAGCTTGGCGGAGAGGAACACTGAAGCTTTCTTT. This chain links TRBV5-1 with TRBJ1-1, with no clear D. Germline CDR1 is SGHRS and CDR2 is YFSETQ. Trimming stripped 0 bases from V and 1 base from J, with 7 bases between. This CDR3 spans 14 amino acids. Using reference TRBV5-1 and TRBJ1-1 for the parts outside the CDR3, the full variable domain is KAGVTQTPRYLIKTRGQQVTLSCSPISGHRSVSWYQQTPGQGLQFLFEYFSETQRNKGNFPGRFSGRQFSNSRSEMNVSTLELGDSALYLCASSLAERNTEAFFGQGTRLTVV.

The chain's CDR3 is CASSSDRFPFNTEAFF. The CDR3 nucleotides read TGTGCCAGCAGTTCGGACAGGTTCCCTTTTAACACTGAAGCTTTCTTT. The rearrangement joins TRBV28 to TRBJ1-1, with TRBD1 identical over 7 bases. This CDR3 comprises 16 residues. Germline CDR1 is MDHEN and CDR2 is SYDVKM. V dropped 4 bases and J dropped 2; count of bases not matched to a gene: 10.

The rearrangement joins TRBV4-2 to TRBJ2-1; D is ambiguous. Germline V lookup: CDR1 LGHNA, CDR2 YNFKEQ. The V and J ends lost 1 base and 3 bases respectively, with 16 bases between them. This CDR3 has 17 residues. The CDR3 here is CASSQVIAESGYNEQFF. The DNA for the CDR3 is TGTGCCAGCAGCCAAGTCATCGCCGAGAGTGGCTACAATGAGCAGTTCTTC.

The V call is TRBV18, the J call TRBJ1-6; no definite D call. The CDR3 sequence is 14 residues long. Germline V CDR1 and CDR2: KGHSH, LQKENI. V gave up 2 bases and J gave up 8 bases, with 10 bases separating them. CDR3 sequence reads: CASSPDNSYSPLHF. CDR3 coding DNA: TGTGCCAGCTCACCAGACAATAGCTATTCACCCCTCCACTTT.

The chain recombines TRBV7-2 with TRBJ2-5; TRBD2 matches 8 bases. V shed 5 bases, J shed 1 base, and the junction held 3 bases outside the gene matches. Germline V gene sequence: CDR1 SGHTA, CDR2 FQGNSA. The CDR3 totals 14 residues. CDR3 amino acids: CASSRGGPQETQYF. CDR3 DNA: TGTGCCAGCAGCCGGGGGGGGCCCCAAGAGACCCAGTACTTC.

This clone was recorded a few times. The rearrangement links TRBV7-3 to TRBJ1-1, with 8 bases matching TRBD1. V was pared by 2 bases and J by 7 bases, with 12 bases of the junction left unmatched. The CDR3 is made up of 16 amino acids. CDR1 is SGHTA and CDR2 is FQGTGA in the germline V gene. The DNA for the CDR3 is TGTGCCAGCAGCTTAGGGACCCCAGGGGGCGCGAGTGAAGCTTTCTTT. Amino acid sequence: CASSLGTPGGASEAFF.